This TCR beta chain emerged from a study of PD-1 blockade in classical Hodgkin lymphoma. General observations from the study: Patients with a complete response exhibited baseline diversity comparable to newly diagnosed patients.

All trial patients relapsed after autologous stem cell transplantation. Only in-frame clones appear in the TCRdb table, and some are missing; sequencing was by immunoSEQ multiplex PCR. In the table there are about 24,000 clones, 80% of which are singletons. To note about this clone: Its antigen is as yet unknown.

The CDR3 is 15 amino acids. Trimming removed 5 bases at V and 2 bases at J, with 15 bases between. CDR1 is LNHDA and CDR2 is SQIVND in the germline V gene (reference sequence). This specimen consisted of peripheral blood mononuclear cells (PBMCs), obtained at baseline. The sequence was collected from a human donor with classical Hodgkin lymphoma. V gene TRBV19 combines with J gene TRBJ1-2; D not certain. The CDR3, as DNA: TGTGCCAGTAGTCAAATCCCCGGGTGGAACTATGGCTACACCTTC. Encoded protein: CASSQIPGWNYGYTF.